This T cell receptor beta chain was obtained from a study of blood T cells in healthy people across ages (dated by TCRdb to the mid-2010s). The study in broad terms: In model experiments, template switching captured about one uniquely barcoded TCR beta cDNA molecule for every two T cells. Age-related changes in TCR beta repertoire diversity were measured in the study by deep sequencing normalized with unique cDNA molecular identifiers. The donors were divided into four age groups: young (average around 16 years), middle-aged (roughly 42), aged (approximately 59) and long-lived (approximately 74). To avoid experimental bias, donors of different ages were randomly spread across the sequencing lanes. The study analyzed two additional independent replicas of 1 million unique cDNA reads from the same blood draw for two donors, one aged 18 to 30 and one aged 80 or older. Overall results and qualifications from the work: Because the CMV infection status of the donors was unknown, age-related changes in expanded clonotypes may potentially have been confounded. Estimates of total diversity based on one million sequenced T cells were considered lower bounds and underestimates. As age increased, observed TCR beta diversity per million T cells dropped in a roughly linear way, and a significant reduction was already evident by age 40. Since profiling was done on bulk unsorted PBMCs, naive and antigen-experienced compartments could not be conclusively compared. Compared with the aged group, the long-lived group had more naive CD4+ T cells, fewer expanded clones and increased TCR diversity, a pattern suggesting age selection. There was a strong correlation between observed TCR beta diversity and the percentage of naive T cells measured by flow cytometry.

The roughly 39 donors, aged roughly 6 to 95 years, were systemically healthy Caucasian individuals from Russia. Each donor gave around 9.8 milliliters of peripheral blood, collected into EDTA-treated Vacutainer tubes. PBMCs were isolated by Ficoll-Paque density-gradient centrifugation, with at least 6 million obtained per sample. Total RNA was extracted from PBMCs with Trizol reagent, with at least 5 micrograms obtained per sample. For every donor, an aliquot of PBMCs went through flow cytometry to measure the percentages of naive CD45RAhigh/CD27high T cells. CDR1 and CDR2 are drawn from the germline V gene: KGHSH, LQKENI. The cysteine opens and the phenylalanine closes a CDR3 of 19 amino acids. Just CDR3 DNA is preserved here, 57 bases in frame from base 1. V is cut back by 0 bases and J by 1 base, with 9 bases in the junction unmatched. The protocol used for the library was 5' RACE. TCRdb records Illumina HiSeq 2500 as the sequencer. A second PCR of about 7 to 12 cycles was run with a J-beta primer mix and a sample-barcoded 5' primer. Each TCR beta cDNA molecule received a unique molecular identifier from a template-switch 5' adaptor carrying 12 random nucleotides. Each sample yielded at least 2.5 million CDR3-containing paired-end reads. First-strand cDNA was synthesized from all RNA with the Mint cDNA synthesis kit, primed by a TRBC-specific oligonucleotide. Following uracil-DNA glycosylase treatment, all cDNA underwent a first 18-cycle PCR with the universal primers M1SS and BC2_uni_R. The study's own analysis went as follows. Each sample was normalized by randomly selecting 1 million high-quality reads, each carrying a distinct molecular identifier. Instead of being binned into consensus sequences, reads that shared molecular identifiers were thrown out. CDR3 identification, clonotype clustering and error correction used MiTCR with a Q25 quality threshold and the strictest error-elimination algorithm. A nonparametric unseen species model with Euler transformation was used to estimate lower-bound total TCR beta diversity. In-frame beta chains were kept once TCRdb had trimmed the public reads at Q25 with fastp and called clones with MiXCR. A single entry per CDR3 protein holds the most common genes and DNA from its merged rows. TCRdb's processing, not the study's, gives the V and J calls here. The sample includes about 1 million distinct CDR3 sequences, with more than 40% observed a single time. Approximately 20% of the sample is held by the ten biggest clonotypes.

Note on this clonotype: Its antigen has not been determined. It has no much larger one-base neighbor in the sample; base qualities were not kept.

The sequencing sample was made of blood. The chain employs TRBV18 and TRBJ2-5, with 12 central nucleotides matching TRBD1. This clonotype was sampled from a woman aged 55-69 years in good health. The DNA sequence reads TGTGCCAGCTCACCACCCGGGACAGGGGGCGGGACAACCCAAGAGACCCAGTACTTC. This codes for CASSPPGTGGGTTQETQYF.